The rows below give T cell receptor beta chains drawn from one sample of a study of cytomegalovirus exposure and HLA in healthy donors. Clones were read by immunoSEQ multiplex PCR, and TCRdb kept only the in-frame ones, dropping some. The sample lists around 91,000 clones, around 60% seen once, with about 2.3% in the top ten. Sequencing was performed on PBMCs. The receptors shown here come from a human donor in good health. Both conserved end residues are part of each CDR3. Fields, in order: D gene, clone size, J gene, V gene, CDR3 DNA, CDR3 protein. The D gene is left open where the match is weak. A row's size may be missing; if present it is once, few, many or a size class.

D: NA
size: NA
J: TRBJ2-5
V: TRBV5-6
DNA: TGTGCCAGCAGCTCCCCTTGGACCCAGTACTTC
CDR3: CASSSPWTQYF

D: NA
size: once
J: TRBJ2-2
V: TRBV10-3
DNA: TGTGCCATCAGTGAGGTCAGGTACACCGGGGAGCTGTTTTTT
CDR3: CAISEVRYTGELFF

D: NA
size: NA
J: TRBJ1-2
V: TRBV7-8
DNA: TGTGCCAGCAGCTTAGTGGGATCCCGGGGCTATGGCTACACCTTC
CDR3: CASSLVGSRGYGYTF

D: NA
size: NA
J: TRBJ2-1
V: TRBV5-1
DNA: TGCGCCAGCAGCTTGGGGGCAGGGTGGAACAATGAGCAGTTCTTC
CDR3: CASSLGAGWNNEQFF

D: NA
size: NA
J: TRBJ2-1
V: TRBV5-1
DNA: TGCGCCAGCAGCGCTGTCGGCGGGCGGGGTAATGAGCAGTTCTTC
CDR3: CASSAVGGRGNEQFF

D: NA
size: NA
J: TRBJ2-2
V: TRBV4-2
DNA: TGTGCCAGCAGCCAAGATAGTCCCGACACCGGGGAGCTGTTTTTT
CDR3: CASSQDSPDTGELFF

D: TRBD1
size: NA
J: TRBJ2-7
V: TRBV7-3
DNA: TGTGCCAGCAGTTTAACCTACGGGACAGGGAGTGGCGAGCAGTACTTC
CDR3: CASSLTYGTGSGEQYF

D: NA
size: NA
J: TRBJ2-7
V: TRBV6-5
DNA: TGTGCCAGCAGCCCTAGGGGACTCTACGAGCAGTACTTC
CDR3: CASSPRGLYEQYF

D: TRBD2
size: NA
J: TRBJ2-5
V: TRBV2
DNA: TGTGCCATTCGACTAGCGGGGGGGCGTTCAAAGGTTGAGACCCAGTACTTC
CDR3: CAIRLAGGRSKVETQYF

D: NA
size: once
J: TRBJ1-2
V: TRBV19
DNA: TGTGCCAGTACTCATGAACTTGGAGCTAACTATGGCTACACCTTC
CDR3: CASTHELGANYGYTF

D: NA
size: NA
J: TRBJ1-1
V: TRBV18
DNA: TGTGCCAGCTCACCAAATATCGACAGGCTCGCAGTGCGGTCTGAAGCTTTCTTT
CDR3: CASSPNIDRLAVRSEAFF

D: TRBD1
size: NA
J: TRBJ1-2
V: TRBV7-2
DNA: TGTGCCAGCAGCTCCGGGACAGCGTACTATGGCTACACCTTC
CDR3: CASSSGTAYYGYTF

D: NA
size: NA
J: TRBJ2-2
V: TRBV7-2
DNA: TGTGCCAGCAGTTTGGCAGGGCCCGGGGAGCTGTTTTTT
CDR3: CASSLAGPGELFF

D: NA
size: NA
J: TRBJ2-1
V: TRBV11-3
DNA: TGTGCCAGCAGCTTAGCGGGCCCAGACAGTGAGCAGTTCTTC
CDR3: CASSLAGPDSEQFF

D: NA
size: NA
J: TRBJ2-5
V: TRBV9
DNA: TGTGCCAGCAGCCCAGTTGGAGGGACCCAGTACTTC
CDR3: CASSPVGGTQYF

D: NA
size: NA
J: TRBJ1-6
V: TRBV7-8
DNA: TGTGCCAGCAGCTTAAGTAGAAGCTCCTATAATTCACCCCTCCACTTT
CDR3: CASSLSRSSYNSPLHF

D: TRBD1
size: NA
J: TRBJ2-7
V: TRBV27
DNA: TGTGCCAGCAGTCCCAACAGGGGGTACTACGAGCAGTACTTC
CDR3: CASSPNRGYYEQYF

D: TRBD2
size: NA
J: TRBJ2-2
V: TRBV7-2
DNA: TGTGCCAGCAGCTTAGCGGCTAGCGGGGGGTACACCGGGGAGCTGTTTTTT
CDR3: CASSLAASGGYTGELFF

D: NA
size: NA
J: TRBJ1-4
V: TRBV4-3
DNA: TGCGCCAGCAGCCAAGAACGGGGGGCGACTAATGAAAAACTGTTTTTT
CDR3: CASSQERGATNEKLFF

D: TRBD2
size: NA
J: TRBJ2-5
V: TRBV7-2
DNA: TGTGCCAGCAGCAGCACTAGCGGGGTAGCCCGTGCAGAGACCCAGTACTTC
CDR3: CASSSTSGVARAETQYF